This is a list of T cell receptor beta chains from one sample in a study of shared clonotypes between healthy human individuals. The data were produced by immunoSEQ multiplex PCR, yet TCRdb's version contains in-frame clones alone and is incomplete. The top ten hold about 1.1% of the sample, which has more than 2 million clones, about 95% seen once. Sequences were obtained from naive CD8+ T cells sorted from blood. The receptor set was obtained from a man younger than 35 in good health. Each CDR3 is given with its conserved first and last residue. D genes are given only for firm matches. Clone size, where shown, is once, few, many, or a class for clones that have expanded.

j_call | cdr3_length | clone_size | v_call | d_call | cdr3_nt | cdr3_aa
TRBJ1-1 | 12 | - | TRBV19 | - | TGTGCCAGTCAGCCAGGGAACACTGAAGCTTTCTTT | CASQPGNTEAFF
TRBJ2-1 | 10 | - | TRBV5-6 | - | TGTGCCAGCAGCTACAATGAGCAGTTCTTC | CASSYNEQFF
TRBJ2-4 | 11 | - | TRBV2 | TRBD1 | TGTGCCATCGAACAGGGGGGCATTCAGTACTTC | CAIEQGGIQYF
TRBJ2-7 | 12 | - | TRBV7-9 | - | TGTGCCAGCAGCTTTGAGGTCTACGAGCAGTACTTC | CASSFEVYEQYF
TRBJ2-7 | 14 | - | TRBV19 | - | TGTGCCAGTAGTATCGTCGGCAACTCCTACGAGCAGTACTTC | CASSIVGNSYEQYF
TRBJ2-7 | 15 | - | TRBV27 | - | TGTGCCAGCAGTTTAGGGGGCCCCCTCCTGAGCGAGCAGTACTTC | CASSLGGPLLSEQYF
TRBJ2-7 | 16 | - | TRBV9 | TRBD1 | TGTGCCAGCAGCCCACACAGGGGGCTTAGGACCTACGAGCAGTACTTC | CASSPHRGLRTYEQYF
TRBJ1-5 | 16 | - | TRBV28 | - | TGTGCCAGCACTGTCACGCTCGGGTCGGCGCGACAGCCCCAGCATTTT | CASTVTLGSARQPQHF
TRBJ2-2 | 14 | - | TRBV30 | - | TGTGCCTGGAGTAGCGGAGCGAACACCGGGGAGCTGTTTTTT | CAWSSGANTGELFF
TRBJ1-2 | 14 | - | TRBV21-1 | - | TGTGCCAGCAGCCAAAATAATGGTAACTATGGCTACACCTTC | CASSQNNGNYGYTF
TRBJ2-2 | 17 | - | TRBV9 | TRBD1 | TGTGCCAGCAGCGGATTAGAGGGACAGGCGAACACCGGGGAGCTGTTTTTT | CASSGLEGQANTGELFF
TRBJ2-7 | 12 | - | TRBV28 | - | TGTGCCAGCTCGGGTTTATCCTACGAGCAGTACTTC | CASSGLSYEQYF
TRBJ2-5 | 15 | once | TRBV6-5 | TRBD1 | TGTGCCAGCAGTTACTCAGGGGGCCCTGGGGAGACCCAGTACTTC | CASSYSGGPGETQYF